This T cell receptor (beta chain) was captured by sequencing in a study of cytomegalovirus exposure and HLA in healthy donors. Primers: 60 Vbeta forward and 13 Jbeta reverse. Here immunoSEQ multiplex PCR was the method, and the copy in TCRdb shows in-frame clones only, minus some. The table lists 200,000 or so clones, 80% to 85% of them singletons. The CDR3 is 13 residues long. Between the trimmed V and J ends, which lost 1 base and 0 bases, there was a span of 7 bases. Germline lookup yields CDR1 SQVTM and CDR2 ANQGSEA. The rearrangement links TRBV29-1 to TRBJ2-7, with D hard to call. The sequenced material came from PBMCs. This clonotype was sampled from a man aged 35 to 55 in good health and CMV-seropositive. The CDR3 region is CSVEVERSYEQYF. In DNA, the CDR3 is TGCAGCGTTGAAGTAGAGCGCTCCTACGAGCAGTACTTC.